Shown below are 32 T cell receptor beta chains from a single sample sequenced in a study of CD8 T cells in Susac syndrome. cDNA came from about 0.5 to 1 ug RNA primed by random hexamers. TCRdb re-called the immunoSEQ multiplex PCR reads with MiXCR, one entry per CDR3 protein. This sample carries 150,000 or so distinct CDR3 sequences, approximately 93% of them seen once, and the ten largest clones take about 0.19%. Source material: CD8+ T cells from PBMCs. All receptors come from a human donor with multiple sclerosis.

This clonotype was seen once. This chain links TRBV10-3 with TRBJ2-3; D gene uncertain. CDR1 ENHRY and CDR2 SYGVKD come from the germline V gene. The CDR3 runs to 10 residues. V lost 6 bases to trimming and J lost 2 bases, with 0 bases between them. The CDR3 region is CAISTDTQYF. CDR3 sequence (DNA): TGTGCCATCAGCACAGATACGCAGTATTTT.

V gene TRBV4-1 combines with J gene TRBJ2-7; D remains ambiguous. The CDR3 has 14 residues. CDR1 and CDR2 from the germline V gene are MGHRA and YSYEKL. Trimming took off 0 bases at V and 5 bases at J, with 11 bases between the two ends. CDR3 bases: TGCGCCAGCAGCCAAGAGAGTGCGCGCGACGAGCAGTACTTC. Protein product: CASSQESARDEQYF.

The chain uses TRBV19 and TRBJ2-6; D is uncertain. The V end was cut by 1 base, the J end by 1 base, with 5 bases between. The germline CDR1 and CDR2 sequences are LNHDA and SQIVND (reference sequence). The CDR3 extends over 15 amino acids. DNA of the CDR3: TGTGCCAGTAGTATAGGTCCATCTGGGGCCAACGTCCTGACTTTC. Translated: CASSIGPSGANVLTF.

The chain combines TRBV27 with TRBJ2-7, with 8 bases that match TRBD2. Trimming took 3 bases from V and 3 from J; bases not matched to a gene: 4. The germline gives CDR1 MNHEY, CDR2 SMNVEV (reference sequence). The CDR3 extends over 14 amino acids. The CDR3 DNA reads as TGTGCCAGCAGTTTTGCGGGGGGCGACTACGAGCAGTACTTC. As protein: CASSFAGGDYEQYF.

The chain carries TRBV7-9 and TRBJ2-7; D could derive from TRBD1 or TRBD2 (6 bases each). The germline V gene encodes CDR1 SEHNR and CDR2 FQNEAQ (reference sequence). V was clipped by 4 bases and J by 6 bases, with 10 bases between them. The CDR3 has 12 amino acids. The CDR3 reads CASSSGGGEQYF. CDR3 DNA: TGTGCCAGCAGCTCCGGAGGGGGCGAGCAGTACTTC.

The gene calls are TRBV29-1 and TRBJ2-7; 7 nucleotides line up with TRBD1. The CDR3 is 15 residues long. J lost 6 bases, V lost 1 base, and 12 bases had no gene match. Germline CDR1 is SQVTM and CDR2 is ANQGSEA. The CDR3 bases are TGCAGCGTTGAAGGCATGAGGGGCAGGGGGAGCGAGCAGTACTTC. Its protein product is CSVEGMRGRGSEQYF.

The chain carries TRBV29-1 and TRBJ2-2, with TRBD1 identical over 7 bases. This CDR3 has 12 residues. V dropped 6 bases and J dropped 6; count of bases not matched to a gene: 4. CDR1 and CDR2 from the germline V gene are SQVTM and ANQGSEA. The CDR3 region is CSVLTGSGELFF. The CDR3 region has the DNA TGCAGCGTACTGACAGGGTCCGGGGAGCTGTTTTTT.

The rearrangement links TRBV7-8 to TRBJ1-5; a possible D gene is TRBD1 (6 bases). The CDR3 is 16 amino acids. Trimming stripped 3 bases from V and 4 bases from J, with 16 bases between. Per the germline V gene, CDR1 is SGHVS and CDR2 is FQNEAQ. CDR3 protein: CASSLGAGGPNQPQHF. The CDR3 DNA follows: TGTGCCAGCAGCTTGGGGGCAGGCGGCCCGAATCAGCCCCAGCATTTT. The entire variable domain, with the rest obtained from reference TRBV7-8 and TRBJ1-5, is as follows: GAGVSQSPRYKVAKRGQDVALRCDPISGHVSLFWYQQALGQGPEFLTYFQNEAQLDKSGLPSDRFFAERPEGSVSTLKIQRTQQEDSAVYLCASSLGAGGPNQPQHFGDGTRLSIL.

CDR3 sequence: CAWSPDRDNSPLHF. As DNA, the CDR3 is TGTGCCTGGAGTCCTGACAGGGATAATTCACCCCTCCACTTT. The chain employs TRBV30 and TRBJ1-6; 7 positions match TRBD1. V gave up 2 bases and J gave up 5 bases; unmatched junction bases: 3. Germline V CDR1 and CDR2: GTSNPN, SVGIG (reference sequence). The CDR3 extends over 14 amino acids.

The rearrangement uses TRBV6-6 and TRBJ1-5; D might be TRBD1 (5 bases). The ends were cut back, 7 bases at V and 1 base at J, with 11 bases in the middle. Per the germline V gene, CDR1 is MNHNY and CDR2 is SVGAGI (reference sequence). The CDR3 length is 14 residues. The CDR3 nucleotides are TGTGCCAGCATCAGCGGGGGGAGCAATCAGCCCCAGCATTTT. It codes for CASISGGSNQPQHF.

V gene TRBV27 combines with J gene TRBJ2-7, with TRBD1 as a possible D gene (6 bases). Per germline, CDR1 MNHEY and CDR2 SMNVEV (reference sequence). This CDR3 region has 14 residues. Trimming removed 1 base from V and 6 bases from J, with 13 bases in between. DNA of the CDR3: TGTGCCAGCAGTTTATTCAGGGGAGTGCGCGAGCAGTACTTC. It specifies CASSLFRGVREQYF.

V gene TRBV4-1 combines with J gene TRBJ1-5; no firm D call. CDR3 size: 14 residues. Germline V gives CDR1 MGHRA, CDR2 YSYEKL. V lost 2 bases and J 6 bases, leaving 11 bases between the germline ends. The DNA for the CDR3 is TGCGCCAGCAGCCAACTAGTGGTTCGTCAGCCCCAGCATTTT. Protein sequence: CASSQLVVRQPQHF.

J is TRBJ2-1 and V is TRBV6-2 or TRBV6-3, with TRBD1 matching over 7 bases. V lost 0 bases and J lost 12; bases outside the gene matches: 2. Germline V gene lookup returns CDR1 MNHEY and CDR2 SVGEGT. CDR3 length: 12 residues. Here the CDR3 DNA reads TGTGCCAGCAGTTACTCCCGGGACAGGCAGTTCTTC. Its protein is CASSYSRDRQFF.

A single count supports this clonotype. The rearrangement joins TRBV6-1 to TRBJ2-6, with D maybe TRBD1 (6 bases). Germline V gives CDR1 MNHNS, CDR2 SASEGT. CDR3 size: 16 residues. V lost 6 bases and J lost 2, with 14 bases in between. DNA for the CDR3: TGTGCCAGCAGGGACCTACAGGGAACTGGGGCCAACGTCCTGACTTTC. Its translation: CASRDLQGTGANVLTF.

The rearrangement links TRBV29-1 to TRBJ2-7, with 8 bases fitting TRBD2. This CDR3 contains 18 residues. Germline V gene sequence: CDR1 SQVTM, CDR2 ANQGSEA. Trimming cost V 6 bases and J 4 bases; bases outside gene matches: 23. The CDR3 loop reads CSVFSPPDGGAIGYEQYF. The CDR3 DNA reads TGCAGCGTCTTCTCCCCCCCTGACGGGGGGGCCATTGGATACGAGCAGTACTTC.

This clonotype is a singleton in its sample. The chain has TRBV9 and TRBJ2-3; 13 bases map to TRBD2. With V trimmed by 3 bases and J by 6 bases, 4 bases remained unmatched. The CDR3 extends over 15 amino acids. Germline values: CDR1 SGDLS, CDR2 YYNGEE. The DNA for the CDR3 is TGTGCCAGCAGCGAGACTAGCGGGGGGCTGGATACGCAGTATTTT. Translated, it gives CASSETSGGLDTQYF.

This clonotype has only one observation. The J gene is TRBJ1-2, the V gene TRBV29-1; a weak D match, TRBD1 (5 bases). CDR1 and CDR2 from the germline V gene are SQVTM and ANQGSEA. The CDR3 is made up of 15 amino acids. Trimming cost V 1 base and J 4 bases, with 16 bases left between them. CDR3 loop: CSVEGPLDRSYGYTF. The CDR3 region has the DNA TGCAGCGTTGAAGGGCCCCTAGACAGATCCTATGGCTACACCTTC.

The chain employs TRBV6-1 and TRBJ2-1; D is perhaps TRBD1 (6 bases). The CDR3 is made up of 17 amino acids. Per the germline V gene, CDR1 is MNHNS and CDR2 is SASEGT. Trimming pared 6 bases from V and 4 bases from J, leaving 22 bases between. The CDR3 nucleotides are TGTGCCAGCAGGCCCCTAGACCGGGACACTCAGTACAATGAGCAGTTCTTC. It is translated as CASRPLDRDTQYNEQFF.

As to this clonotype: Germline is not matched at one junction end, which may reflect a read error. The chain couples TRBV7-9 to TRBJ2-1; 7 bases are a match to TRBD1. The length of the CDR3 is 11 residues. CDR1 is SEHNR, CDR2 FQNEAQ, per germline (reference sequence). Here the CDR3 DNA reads TGTGCCAGCAGCTTATCTACAGGGGTGGTCTTC. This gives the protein CASSLSTGVVF.

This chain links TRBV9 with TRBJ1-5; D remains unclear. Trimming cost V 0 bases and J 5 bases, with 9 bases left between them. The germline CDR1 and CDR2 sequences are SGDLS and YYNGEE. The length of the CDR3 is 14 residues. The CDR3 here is CASSVEVRDQPQHF. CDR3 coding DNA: TGTGCCAGCAGCGTAGAGGTTAGAGATCAGCCCCAGCATTTT.

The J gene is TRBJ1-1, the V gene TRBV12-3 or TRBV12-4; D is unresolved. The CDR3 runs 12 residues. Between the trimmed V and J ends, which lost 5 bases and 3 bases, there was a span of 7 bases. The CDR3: CASSLGHTEAFF. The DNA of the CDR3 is TGTGCCAGCAGTCTCGGACACACTGAAGCTTTCTTT.

This CDR3 is CSPILAGESTDTQYF. DNA for the CDR3: TGCAGCCCCATATTAGCGGGCGAGAGCACAGATACGCAGTATTTT. V and J are TRBV29-1 and TRBJ2-3, with 7 bases fitting TRBD2. The CDR3 spans 15 residues. V trimming: 8 bases; J trimming: 0 bases; junction bases outside the gene matches: 11. CDR1 SQVTM and CDR2 ANQGSEA come from the germline V gene.

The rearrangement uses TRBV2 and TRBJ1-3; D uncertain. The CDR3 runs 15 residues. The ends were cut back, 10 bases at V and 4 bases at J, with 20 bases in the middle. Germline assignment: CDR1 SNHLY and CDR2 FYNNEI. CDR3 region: CATLGRQEGGNTIYF. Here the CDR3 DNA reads TGTGCCACCCTAGGGAGGCAGGAAGGGGGAAACACCATATATTTT.

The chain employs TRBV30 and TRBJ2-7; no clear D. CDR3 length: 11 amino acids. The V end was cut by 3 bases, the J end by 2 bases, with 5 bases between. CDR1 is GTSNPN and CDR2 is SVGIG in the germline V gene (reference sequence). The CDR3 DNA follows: TGTGCCTGGAGCGGAACCTACGAGCAGTACTTC. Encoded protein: CAWSGTYEQYF.

CDR3 residues: CASSSRTRTSGDLGTQYF. The CDR3 DNA is TGTGCCAGCAGTTCCCGGACCAGGACTAGCGGGGACCTCGGCACCCAGTACTTC. The chain couples TRBV7-9 to TRBJ2-5; 12 positions agree with TRBD2. The trim removed 6 bases at V and 8 bases at J, leaving 19 bases unmatched. The CDR3 runs 18 residues. Germline V lookup: CDR1 SEHNR, CDR2 FQNEAQ (reference sequence).

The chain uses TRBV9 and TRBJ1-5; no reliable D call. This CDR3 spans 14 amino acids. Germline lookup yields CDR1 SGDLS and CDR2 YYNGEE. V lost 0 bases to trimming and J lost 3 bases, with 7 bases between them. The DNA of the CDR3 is TGTGCCAGCAGCGTAGGTGACTACAATCAGCCCCAGCATTTT. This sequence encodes CASSVGDYNQPQHF.

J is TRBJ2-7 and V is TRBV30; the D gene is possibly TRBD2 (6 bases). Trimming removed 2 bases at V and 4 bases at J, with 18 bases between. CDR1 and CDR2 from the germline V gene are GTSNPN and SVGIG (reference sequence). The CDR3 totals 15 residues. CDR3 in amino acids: CAWSTPGRGDYEQYF. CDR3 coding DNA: TGTGCCTGGAGTACCCCGGGGCGCGGGGATTACGAGCAGTACTTC.

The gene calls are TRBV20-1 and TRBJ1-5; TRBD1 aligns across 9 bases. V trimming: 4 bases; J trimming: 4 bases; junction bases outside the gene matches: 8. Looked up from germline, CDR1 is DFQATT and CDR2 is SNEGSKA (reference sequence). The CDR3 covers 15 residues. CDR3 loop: CSATDRGTPNQPQHF. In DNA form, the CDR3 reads TGCAGTGCTACCGACAGGGGGACGCCTAATCAGCCCCAGCATTTT.

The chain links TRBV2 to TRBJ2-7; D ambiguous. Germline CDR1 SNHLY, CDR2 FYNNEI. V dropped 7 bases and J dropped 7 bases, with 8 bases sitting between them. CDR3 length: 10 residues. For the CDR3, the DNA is TGTGCCAGCACCTTGGGTGAGCAGTACTTC. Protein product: CASTLGEQYF.

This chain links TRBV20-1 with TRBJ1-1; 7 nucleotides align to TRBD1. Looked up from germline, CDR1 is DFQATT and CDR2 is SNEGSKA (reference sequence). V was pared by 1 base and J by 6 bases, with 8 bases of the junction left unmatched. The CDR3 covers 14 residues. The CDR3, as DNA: TGCAGTGCTAGAGGACGACAGGGAATCCCTGAAGCTTTCTTT. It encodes CSARGRQGIPEAFF.

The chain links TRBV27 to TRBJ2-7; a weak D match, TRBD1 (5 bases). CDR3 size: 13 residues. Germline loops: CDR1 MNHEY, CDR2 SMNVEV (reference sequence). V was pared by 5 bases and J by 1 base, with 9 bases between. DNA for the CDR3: TGTGCCAGCAGTCCGACAGTATCCTACGAGCAGTACTTC. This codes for CASSPTVSYEQYF.

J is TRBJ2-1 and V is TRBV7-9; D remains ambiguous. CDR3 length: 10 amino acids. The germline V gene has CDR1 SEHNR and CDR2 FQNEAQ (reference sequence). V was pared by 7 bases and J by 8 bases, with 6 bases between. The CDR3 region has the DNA TGTGCCAGCATCGGCGATGAGCAGTTCTTC. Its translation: CASIGDEQFF.